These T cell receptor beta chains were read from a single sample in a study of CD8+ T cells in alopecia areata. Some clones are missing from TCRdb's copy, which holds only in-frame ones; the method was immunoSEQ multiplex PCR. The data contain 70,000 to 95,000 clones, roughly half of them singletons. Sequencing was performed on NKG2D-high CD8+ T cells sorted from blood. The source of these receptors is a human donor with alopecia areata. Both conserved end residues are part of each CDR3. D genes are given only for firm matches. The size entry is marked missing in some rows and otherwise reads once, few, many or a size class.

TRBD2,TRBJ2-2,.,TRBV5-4,TGTGCCAGCAGCTTGGATCTAGCGGGGGGAAACGGGGAGCTGTTTTTT,CASSLDLAGGNGELFF
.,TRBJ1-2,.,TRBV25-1,TGTGCCAGCAGTGCGAGGGCGGGAGGCTACACCTTC,CASSARAGGYTF
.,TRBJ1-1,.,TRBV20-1,TGCAGTGCCCCCGTTCTCAATGAAGCTTTCTTT,CSAPVLNEAFF
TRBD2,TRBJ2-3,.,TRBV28,TGTGCCAGCACCGTCCGGACTAGCGGGACAGATACGCAGTATTTT,CASTVRTSGTDTQYF
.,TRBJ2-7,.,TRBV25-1,TGTGCCAGCAGTGAGCTGGACAGCTCCTACGAGCAGTACTTC,CASSELDSSYEQYF
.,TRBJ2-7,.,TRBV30,TGTGCCTGGAGTGTTCTCGGGTCTGTGGAGCAGTACTTC,CAWSVLGSVEQYF
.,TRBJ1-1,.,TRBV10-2,TGCGCCAGCAGCCCACAGGGGAACACTGAAGCTTTCTTT,CASSPQGNTEAFF
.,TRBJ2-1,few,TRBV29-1,TGCAGCGTTCGTCAGGGAAGCAATGAGCAGTTCTTC,CSVRQGSNEQFF
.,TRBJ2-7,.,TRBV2,TGTGCCAGCAGTGTTAGAGGGCTCGAGCAGTACTTC,CASSVRGLEQYF
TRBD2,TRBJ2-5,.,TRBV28,TGTGCCAGCAGTCTCTCCACTAGCGGGGTGGAGACCCAGTACTTC,CASSLSTSGVETQYF
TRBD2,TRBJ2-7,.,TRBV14,TGTGCCAGCAGCCAAGTCGCAGCGGGAGTTTACGAGCAGTACTTC,CASSQVAAGVYEQYF
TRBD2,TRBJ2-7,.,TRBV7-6,TGTGCCAGCAGTTTAGGAACTAGCGGGGAATACGAGCAGTACTTC,CASSLGTSGEYEQYF
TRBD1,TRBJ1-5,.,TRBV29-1,TGCAGCGGCCAGACAGGGCCTAATCAGCCCCAGCATTTT,CSGQTGPNQPQHF
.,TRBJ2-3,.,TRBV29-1,TGCAGCGGAGCGCGTGGGGGAGCAGATACGCAGTATTTT,CSGARGGADTQYF
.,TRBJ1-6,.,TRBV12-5,TGTGCTAGTGGTCCAAACCGACCCCTCCACTTT,CASGPNRPLHF
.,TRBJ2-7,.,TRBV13,TGTGCCAGCAGCTTAAGCGGCGAGCAGTACTTC,CASSLSGEQYF